What follows is one TCR beta chain and its context. TCRdb re-analysed the RT-PCR reads in MiXCR, keeping a single row per CDR3 protein. The data contain 200,000 to 250,000 distinct CDR3 sequences, roughly 15% of them singletons. These data are taken from a study of patients and donors after allogeneic stem cell transplantation. V was clipped by 5 bases and J by 0 bases, with 23 bases between them. Germline V lookup: CDR1 SGHAT, CDR2 FQDESV (reference sequence). The CDR3 is 19 residues long. The gene calls are TRBV11-1 and TRBJ1-5, with TRBD1 as a possible D gene (5 bases). The source material was blood, either unsorted or a sorted T cell fraction (not recorded which). The source is a human donor who was either an allogeneic HSCT recipient or a stem cell or donor lymphocyte infusion donor (not recorded which). It is not recorded whose cells these are; they may come from a transplant donor. This CDR3 is CASSQTTMGRRVSNQPQHF. DNA of the CDR3: TGTGCCAGCAGCCAAACGACTATGGGGCGCCGGGTTAGCAATCAGCCCCAGCATTTT.